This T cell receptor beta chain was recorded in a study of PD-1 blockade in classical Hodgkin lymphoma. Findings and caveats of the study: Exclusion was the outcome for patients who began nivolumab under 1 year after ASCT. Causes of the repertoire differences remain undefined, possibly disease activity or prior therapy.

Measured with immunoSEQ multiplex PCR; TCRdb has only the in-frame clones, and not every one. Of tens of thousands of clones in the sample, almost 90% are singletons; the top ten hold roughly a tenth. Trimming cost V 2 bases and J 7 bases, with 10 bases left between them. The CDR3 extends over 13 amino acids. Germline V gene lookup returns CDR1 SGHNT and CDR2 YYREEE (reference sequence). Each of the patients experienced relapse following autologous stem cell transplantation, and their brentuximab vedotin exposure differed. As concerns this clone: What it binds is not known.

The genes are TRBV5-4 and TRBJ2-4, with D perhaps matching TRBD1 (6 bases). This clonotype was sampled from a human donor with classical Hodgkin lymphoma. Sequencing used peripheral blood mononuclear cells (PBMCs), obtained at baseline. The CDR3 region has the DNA TGTGCCAGCAGCTTAGCAGGGGCCAACATTCAGTACTTC. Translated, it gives CASSLAGANIQYF.